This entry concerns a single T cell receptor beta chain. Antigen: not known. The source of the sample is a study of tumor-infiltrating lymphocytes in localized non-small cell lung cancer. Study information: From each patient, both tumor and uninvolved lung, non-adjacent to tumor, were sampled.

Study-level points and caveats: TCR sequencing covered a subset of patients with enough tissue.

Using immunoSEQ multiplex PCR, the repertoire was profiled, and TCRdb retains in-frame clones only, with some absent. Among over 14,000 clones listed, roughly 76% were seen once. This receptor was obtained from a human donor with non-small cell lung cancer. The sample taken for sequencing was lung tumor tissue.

The CDR3 region has the DNA TGTGCCAGCAGCTTAGGTCCAGAGATCCGAGGGAAGTTCTTC. It translates to CASSLGPEIRGKFF. This rearrangement joins TRBV11-3 to TRBJ2-1, with D possibly matching TRBD2 (5 bases). Trimming pared 1 base from V and 14 bases from J, leaving 18 bases between. The CDR3 covers 14 residues. In germline, CDR1 is SGHNT, CDR2 YENEEA.